Presented here are 10 T cell receptor beta chains from one specimen sequenced in a study of cytomegalovirus exposure and HLA in healthy donors. Sequencing was performed with immunoSEQ multiplex PCR; in TCRdb, only in-frame clones are kept and a portion is missing. Among roughly 270,000 clones, approximately 87% were seen once, and the ten largest hold about 0.86%. The source material was PBMCs. These receptors all stem from a young woman in good health and CMV-seronegative.

The chain couples TRBV6-5 to TRBJ2-7, with D unresolved. This CDR3 is built from 15 residues. The V gene lost 2 bases and the J gene lost 2 bases, with 13 bases spanning the gap. Germline loops: CDR1 MNHEY, CDR2 SVGAGI. In DNA form, the CDR3 reads TGTGCCAGCAGTTACGTAACACAGCCCCCCTACGAGCAGTACTTC. It codes for CASSYVTQPPYEQYF.

The gene calls are TRBV5-4 and TRBJ2-3; 8 bases map to TRBD2. The length of the CDR3 is 14 residues. The J segment lost 3 bases and the V segment lost 4 bases, leaving 4 bases of the junction unmatched. Germline loops: CDR1 SGHNT, CDR2 YYREEE (reference sequence). CDR3 protein: CASSPRGGTDTQYF. The CDR3 bases are TGTGCCAGCAGCCCTCGGGGGGGGACAGATACGCAGTATTTT. The whole variable domain, remainder taken from reference TRBV5-4 and TRBJ2-3, is ETGVTQSPTHLIKTRGQQVTLRCSSQSGHNTVSWYQQALGQGPQFIFQYYREEENGRGNFPPRFSGLQFPNYSSELNVNALELDDSALYLCASSPRGGTDTQYFGPGTRLTVL.

The count of this clone is one. The chain couples TRBV5-1 to TRBJ1-1; a possible D gene is TRBD1 (6 bases). The CDR3 runs 12 residues. Germline CDR1 reads SGHRS; CDR2 reads YFSETQ. The V end lost 3 bases, the J end lost 11 bases, and 14 bases lay between the germline ends. CDR3: CASSSNREGAFF. CDR3 sequence (DNA): TGCGCCAGCAGCTCTAACAGGGAGGGGGCTTTCTTT.

This clone was found once. The chain combines TRBV4-2 with TRBJ2-3, with 10 bases that match TRBD2. Looked up from germline, CDR1 is LGHNA and CDR2 is YNFKEQ. V shed 2 bases, J shed 6 bases, and the junction held 14 bases outside the gene matches. The CDR3 covers 18 residues. Here the CDR3 DNA reads TGTGCCAGCAGCCAAAGTACACCTAGCGGGAGTATTTACGATACGCAGTATTTT. This translates into CASSQSTPSGSIYDTQYF.

The V gene is TRBV27, the J gene TRBJ2-7; maybe TRBD2 (6 bases). V lost 5 bases, J lost 6 bases, and 17 bases lay in between. The CDR3 contains 14 residues. The germline V gene encodes CDR1 MNHEY and CDR2 SMNVEV (reference sequence). The CDR3 loop is CASSPGDLPGEQYF. DNA for the CDR3: TGTGCCAGCAGTCCCGGGGACTTGCCGGGCGAGCAGTACTTC.

The rearrangement uses TRBV5-6 and TRBJ2-7; TRBD2 matches at 13 bases. Germline assignment: CDR1 SGHDT and CDR2 YYEEEE. V was pared by 2 bases and J by 5 bases, with 10 bases of the junction left unmatched. CDR3 length: 17 residues. The CDR3 bases are TGTGCCAGCAGCTTACTCCCGGGACTAGCGGGATTCCACGAGCAGTACTTC. Amino acid sequence: CASSLLPGLAGFHEQYF.

This chain links TRBV10-3 with TRBJ1-6, with TRBD1 matching over 11 bases. The CDR3 extends over 20 amino acids. Unmatched junction bases numbered 7, after V lost 0 bases and J lost 0 bases. The germline CDR1 and CDR2 sequences are ENHRY and SYGVKD. The CDR3 sequence is CAISESWTGGSSSYNSPLHF. The CDR3 bases are TGTGCCATCAGTGAGTCCTGGACAGGGGGCTCAAGCTCCTATAATTCACCCCTCCACTTT.

The chain is built from TRBV19 and TRBJ2-7; a weak D match, TRBD1 (6 bases). The CDR3 length is 13 residues. The germline gives CDR1 LNHDA, CDR2 SQIVND (reference sequence). V was pared by 4 bases and J by 3 bases, with 10 bases between. The CDR3 here is CASSRGHFYEQYF. The CDR3 bases are TGTGCCAGTAGTAGGGGACACTTCTACGAGCAGTACTTC.

J is TRBJ1-2 and V is TRBV28; possible D gene TRBD1, 6 bases. Germline CDR1 reads MDHEN; CDR2 reads SYDVKM. The germline V and J ends were trimmed by 6 bases and 8 bases, with 13 bases remaining between them. The CDR3 runs 12 residues. The CDR3 loop is CASRITGSGYTF. CDR3 DNA: TGTGCCAGCAGGATAACAGGGTCCGGCTACACCTTC.

This chain links TRBV5-6 with TRBJ2-2; possibly TRBD2 for D (5 bases). The germline CDR1 and CDR2 sequences are SGHDT and YYEEEE. The CDR3 sequence is 15 residues long. Trimming removed 4 bases from V and 2 bases from J, with 12 bases in between. The CDR3, as DNA: TGTGCCAGCAGCGAGCGGCGGCTCAACACCGGGGAGCTGTTTTTT. Translating gives CASSERRLNTGELFF.